The T cell receptor (beta chain) under discussion was sequenced for a study of human CD8 memory T cell subsets. Study-wide results and caveats: Beta chains of the T cell receptor were the only chains the study sequenced.

Buffy coats of healthy donors provided the PBMC used. From duplicate vials of fewer than 160,000 sorted CD8+ T cells per subset, RNA was isolated. UMI-labeled 5' RACE produced the TCR beta libraries. After re-calling the 5' RACE reads, TCRdb lists one entry per CDR3 protein, DNA absent. Its listing shows about 20,000 distinct CDR3 sequences. CDR1 PRHDT and CDR2 FYEKMQ come from the germline V gene (reference sequence). This CDR3 contains 15 residues. About this clonotype itself: What it binds is not known.

This chain uses TRBV13 with TRBJ2-7; TCRdb gives TRBD1 as the D gene, but with no DNA this cannot be confirmed. Sequencing used CD8+ T cells from PBMCs. The sequence derives from a human donor in good health. CDR3: CASSSRDRGIYEQYF.